Following are 31 T cell receptor beta chains from one sample sequenced in a study of blood T cell repertoires in COVID-19. TCRdb's copy holds only in-frame clones and misses some; the assay was immunoSEQ multiplex PCR. This sample has 87,000 or so clones, with approximately 85% found just once. Input material: peripheral blood. These receptors all stem from a woman aged 80 or over with COVID-19, enrolled during active disease.

This clone turned up a few times. This chain joins TRBV10-1 and TRBJ2-7, with D possibly matching TRBD2 (5 bases). CDR1 is WNHNN, CDR2 SYGVQD, per germline (reference sequence). The length of the CDR3 is 12 residues. The CDR3 region is CPVGSLAGSTYF. CDR3 sequence (DNA): TGCCCCGTCGGTTCTCTAGCCGGTAGCACGTACTTC.

This clone was picked up a small number of times. The chain uses TRBV6-5 and TRBJ2-1, with 10 nucleotides matching TRBD2. V lost 5 bases to trimming and J lost 7 bases; unmatched junction nucleotides: 8. There are 15 residues in the CDR3. CDR1 is MNHEY and CDR2 is SVGAGI in the germline V gene. CDR3 sequence (DNA): TGTGCCAGCAGTCATACTAGCGGGACGAGAAATGAGCAGTTCTTC. It specifies CASSHTSGTRNEQFF.

The chain is built from TRBV19 and TRBJ2-4; D perhaps matches TRBD1 (6 bases). Per the germline V gene, CDR1 is LNHDA and CDR2 is SQIVND (reference sequence). This CDR3 has 15 residues. The V end lost 7 bases, the J end lost 1 base, and 14 bases lay between the germline ends. CDR3 protein: CASTGARTAKNIQYF. The CDR3 DNA is TGTGCCAGTACAGGGGCCCGGACGGCCAAAAACATTCAGTACTTC.

This rearrangement joins TRBV3-1 (or the pseudogene TRBV3-2) to TRBJ1-1, with TRBD1 matching over 9 bases. Germline V gene lookup returns CDR1 LGHDT and CDR2 YNNKEL (reference sequence). J lost 4 bases, V lost 5 bases, and 2 bases had no gene match. CDR3 size: 13 residues. The CDR3 DNA is TGTGCCAGCAGCTCACAGGGGGCCACTGAAGCTTTCTTT. The encoded protein is CASSSQGATEAFF.

The chain joins TRBV30 to TRBJ1-3; D is unresolved. V lost 2 bases, J lost 4 bases, and 15 bases lay in between. The CDR3 totals 15 residues. The germline V gene encodes CDR1 GTSNPN and CDR2 SVGIG (reference sequence). CDR3 nucleotides: TGTGCCTGGAGTTTAGCCGGGAGTGCCGGAAACACCATATATTTT. Translation: CAWSLAGSAGNTIYF.

This chain links TRBV7-3 with TRBJ2-2, with 9 bases matching TRBD2. CDR1 is SGHTA and CDR2 is FQGTGA in the germline V gene. The CDR3 has 18 amino acids. The junction had 12 bases not matched to a gene; V was cut back by 1 base and J by 6 bases. CDR3 coding DNA: TGTGCCAGCAGCTTAAAAGCGATGGGTAGCGGGAGACCCGGGGAGCTGTTTTTT. It is translated as CASSLKAMGSGRPGELFF.

CDR3 DNA: TGTGCCAGCAGCGTAGTACCAGGGGGCATCAATGAGCAGTTCTTC. Its protein product is CASSVVPGGINEQFF. The chain employs TRBV9 and TRBJ2-1, with 8 bases that match TRBD1. The junction had 5 bases not matched to a gene; V was cut back by 0 bases and J by 6 bases. Germline assignment: CDR1 SGDLS and CDR2 YYNGEE. This CDR3 has 15 residues.

This clone was observed a handful of times. The rearrangement joins TRBV18 to TRBJ2-7, with 8 bases aligning to TRBD1. Germline trimming cut 3 bases from V and 5 bases from J; bases unmatched to any gene: 9. The germline V gene has CDR1 KGHSH and CDR2 LQKENI. The CDR3 is made up of 15 amino acids. CDR3 bases: TGTGCCAGCTCACCCGACCAGGGGGCGCGGAACGAGCAGTACTTC. It codes for CASSPDQGARNEQYF. Looking up the rest from reference TRBV18 and TRBJ2-7 gives the full variable domain: NAGVMQNPRHLVRRRGQEARLRCSPMKGHSHVYWYRQLPEEGLKFMVYLQKENIIDESGMPKERFSAEFPKEGPSILRIQQVVRGDSAAYFCASSPDQGARNEQYFGPGTRLTVT.

This chain uses TRBV4-1 with TRBJ1-2; a possible D gene is TRBD1 (5 bases). The V and J ends lost 0 bases and 9 bases respectively, with 17 bases between them. The CDR3 runs 15 residues. Germline V lookup: CDR1 MGHRA, CDR2 YSYEKL. The CDR3 reads CASSQDSAGLSRYTF. The CDR3 DNA reads TGCGCCAGCAGCCAAGATTCGGCAGGGCTCTCGCGCTACACCTTC.

V is TRBV6-4 and J is TRBJ2-3, with 7 nucleotides matching TRBD2. The CDR3 length is 15 residues. In germline, CDR1 is MRHNA, CDR2 SNTAGT. V dropped 3 bases and J dropped 5; count of bases not matched to a gene: 8. CDR3 nucleotides: TGTGCCAGCAGTGATGGGGCGGGAGCCGTAGATACGCAGTATTTT. This encodes CASSDGAGAVDTQYF.

The rearrangement joins TRBV19 to TRBJ2-7; no clear D gene. The germline V gene encodes CDR1 LNHDA and CDR2 SQIVND (reference sequence). Between the trimmed V and J ends, which lost 4 bases and 2 bases, there was a span of 12 bases. The CDR3 totals 14 residues. CDR3 DNA sequence: TGTGCCAGTAGTACCTTAGTGGGCCCCTACGAGCAGTACTTC. It yields the protein CASSTLVGPYEQYF.

V and J are TRBV7-2 and TRBJ2-3, with TRBD2 matching 10 bases. CDR1 and CDR2 from the germline V gene are SGHTA and FQGNSA. This CDR3 has 13 residues. V trimming: 4 bases; J trimming: 12 bases; junction bases outside the gene matches: 7. CDR3 amino acids: CASSSQAGGPQYF. CDR3 nucleotides: TGTGCCAGCAGCTCCCAAGCGGGGGGGCCCCAGTATTTT. Full variable domain (rest looked up from reference TRBV7-2 and TRBJ2-3): GAGVSQSPSNKVTEKGKDVELRCDPISGHTALYWYRQSLGQGLEFLIYFQGNSAPDKSGLPSDRFSAERTGGSVSTLTIQRTQQEDSAVYLCASSSQAGGPQYFGPGTRLTVL.

The chain carries TRBV3-1 (or the pseudogene TRBV3-2) and TRBJ2-2; D is perhaps TRBD1 (6 bases). The CDR3 contains 18 residues. Looked up from germline, CDR1 is LGHDT and CDR2 is YNNKEL (reference sequence). Trimming removed 4 bases at V and 2 bases at J, with 20 bases between. In DNA form, the CDR3 reads TGTGCCAGCAGCCCCGGGCATGGGGTAGGGGGTAACACCGGGGAGCTGTTTTTT. Translating gives CASSPGHGVGGNTGELFF.

V and J are TRBV5-1 and TRBJ2-3; D is undetermined. The CDR3 length is 15 residues. CDR1 is SGHRS and CDR2 is YFSETQ in the germline V gene. Trimming pared 3 bases from V and 4 bases from J, leaving 15 bases between. The CDR3 DNA follows: TGCGCCAGCAGCTCGTCGGCGGTCACGGCAGATACGCAGTATTTT. This sequence encodes CASSSSAVTADTQYF.

The CDR3 region is CASSKDRGGNQPQHF. The CDR3 region has the DNA TGTGCCAGCAGTAAAGACAGGGGAGGCAATCAGCCCCAGCATTTT. The V and J genes are TRBV28 and TRBJ1-5, with TRBD1 matching over 8 bases. This CDR3 is built from 15 residues. V trimming: 5 bases; J trimming: 2 bases; junction bases outside the gene matches: 5. Per germline, CDR1 MDHEN and CDR2 SYDVKM.

This rearrangement joins TRBV6-5 to TRBJ1-5; D unresolved. Germline V lookup: CDR1 MNHEY, CDR2 SVGAGI. V was clipped by 0 bases and J by 7 bases, with 16 bases between them. The CDR3 is made up of 16 amino acids. In DNA form, the CDR3 reads TGTGCCAGCAGTTACTCGAGGGCCGGGTCTGGGCAGCCCCAGCATTTT. Translating gives CASSYSRAGSGQPQHF.

This clone was seen once. The chain combines TRBV18 with TRBJ1-2; possibly TRBD1 for D (6 bases). CDR3 size: 14 residues. The V gene lost 2 bases and the J gene lost 3 bases, with 10 bases spanning the gap. Per germline, CDR1 KGHSH and CDR2 LQKENI. The CDR3, as DNA: TGTGCCAGCTCACCAGCCCAGGGGTACTATGGCTACACCTTC. This codes for CASSPAQGYYGYTF.

V and J are TRBV18 and TRBJ2-7, with a possible D match to TRBD2 (6 bases). V was shortened by 3 bases and J by 3 bases, with 15 bases between the two germline ends. Germline V gives CDR1 KGHSH, CDR2 LQKENI. CDR3 length equals 15 residues. The CDR3 DNA sequence: TGTGCCAGCTCACCCTCAGGCGGGGCCGACTACGAGCAGTACTTC. The encoded protein is CASSPSGGADYEQYF.

The chain recombines TRBV19 with TRBJ2-3; 7 nucleotides agree with TRBD1. The CDR3 runs to 14 residues. Germline CDR1 is LNHDA and CDR2 is SQIVND (reference sequence). Unmatched junction bases numbered 1, after V lost 3 bases and J lost 1 base. The CDR3 is CASSITGGTDTQYF. CDR3 DNA: TGTGCCAGTAGTATCACAGGGGGCACAGATACGCAGTATTTT. The whole variable domain, filled in from reference TRBV19 and TRBJ2-3, reads DGGITQSPKYLFRKEGQNVTLSCEQNLNHDAMYWYRQDPGQGLRLIYYSQIVNDFQKGDIAEGYSVSREKKESFPLTVTSAQKNPTAFYLCASSITGGTDTQYFGPGTRLTVL.

The chain has TRBV29-1 and TRBJ2-1, with D possibly TRBD1 on 5 matching bases. Per germline, CDR1 SQVTM and CDR2 ANQGSEA. V was trimmed by 4 bases and J by 6 bases, leaving 10 bases between them. CDR3 size: 12 residues. DNA for the CDR3: TGCAGCGTTGCCAGGGTGGTCAATGAGCAGTTCTTC. Translated: CSVARVVNEQFF.

J is TRBJ2-1 and V is TRBV7-3; 8 nucleotides match TRBD2. V dropped 0 bases and J dropped 13; count of bases not matched to a gene: 2. Germline lookup yields CDR1 SGHTA and CDR2 FQGTGA. The CDR3 sequence is 12 residues long. CDR3 nucleotides: TGTGCCAGCAGCTTAACGGCGGGGGGACAGTTCTTC. Translation gives CASSLTAGGQFF.

The CDR3 here is CASSMRRSYNSPLHF. DNA for the CDR3: TGTGCCAGTAGTATGAGGCGTTCCTATAATTCACCCCTCCACTTT. This chain joins TRBV19 and TRBJ1-6; D is uncertain. Per germline, CDR1 LNHDA and CDR2 SQIVND (reference sequence). This CDR3 spans 15 amino acids. Trimming removed 3 bases from V and 1 base from J, with 7 bases in between.

This chain links TRBV19 with TRBJ2-1, with 7 bases matching TRBD2. V was clipped by 7 bases and J by 2 bases; unmatched bases: 11. In germline, CDR1 is LNHDA, CDR2 SQIVND (reference sequence). The CDR3 loop spans 16 amino acids. The CDR3 nucleotides are TGTGCCAGTACCCCCCGGACTAGGGTTACCTACAATGAGCAGTTCTTC. Protein: CASTPRTRVTYNEQFF.

This clone was seen more than once but under ten times. The chain carries TRBV9 and TRBJ1-1, with D unclear. The CDR3 consists of 15 residues. The V gene's germline CDR1 is SGDLS and CDR2 YYNGEE. V was pared by 0 bases and J by 4 bases, with 13 bases between. This chain's CDR3 is CASSVGSALATEAFF. The CDR3 region has the DNA TGTGCCAGCAGCGTAGGGTCCGCATTGGCCACTGAAGCTTTCTTT.

This rearrangement joins TRBV18 to TRBJ1-1, with TRBD1 matching over 8 bases. This CDR3 contains 15 residues. Per the germline V gene, CDR1 is KGHSH and CDR2 is LQKENI. Trimming cost V 4 bases and J 3 bases; bases outside gene matches: 7. The CDR3, as DNA: TGTGCCAGCTCACGAACAGGGGGGCTAGACACTGAAGCTTTCTTT. This codes for CASSRTGGLDTEAFF.

The genes are TRBV28 and TRBJ2-2, with TRBD1 identical over 7 bases. This CDR3 has 15 residues. Germline V CDR1 and CDR2: MDHEN, SYDVKM. V shed 5 bases, J shed 1 base, and the junction held 4 bases outside the gene matches. The CDR3 sequence is CASSPRQGNTGELFF. Here the CDR3 DNA reads TGTGCCAGCAGTCCACGACAGGGGAACACCGGGGAGCTGTTTTTT.

The chain uses TRBV24-1 and TRBJ1-3, with TRBD1 matching over 8 bases. This CDR3 has 17 residues. After removal of 4 bases from V and 2 bases from J, the junction contained 9 bases not matched to a gene. The germline V gene has CDR1 KGHDR and CDR2 SFDVKD. CDR3 in amino acids: CATSERGTGAAGNTIYF. CDR3 bases: TGTGCCACCAGTGAGCGTGGGACAGGAGCGGCTGGAAACACCATATATTTT.

V and J are TRBV6-6 and TRBJ2-2, with a tentative D call TRBD2 (7 bases). The V gene's germline CDR1 is MNHNY and CDR2 SVGAGI (reference sequence). The CDR3 length is 15 residues. CDR3 loop: CALGGGGPNTGELFF. In DNA, the CDR3 is TGTGCTCTAGGAGGGGGGGGGCCGAACACCGGGGAGCTGTTTTTT.

The rearrangement joins TRBV24-1 to TRBJ2-2, with 9 bases identical to TRBD1. Trimming removed 2 bases from V and 5 bases from J; junction bases left unmatched: 5. Germline CDR1 is KGHDR and CDR2 is SFDVKD. This CDR3 is 16 amino acids long. The CDR3 nucleotides read TGTGCCACCAGTGATTCACAGGGGGCGCGGACCGGGGAGCTGTTTTTT. Its protein is CATSDSQGARTGELFF.

V is TRBV5-1 and J is TRBJ1-1; weak D call: TRBD1 (6 bases). Germline V gene data show CDR1 as SGHRS and CDR2 as YFSETQ. There are 17 residues in the CDR3. Trimming took off 0 bases at V and 0 bases at J, with 15 bases between the two ends. The CDR3 bases are TGCGCCAGCAGCTTGGGGGGCGACAGGCTGGTGAACACTGAAGCTTTCTTT. Amino acids: CASSLGGDRLVNTEAFF.

The genes are TRBV28 and TRBJ1-4; D unresolved. Germline values: CDR1 MDHEN, CDR2 SYDVKM. This CDR3 comprises 12 residues. V lost 5 bases, J lost 8 bases, and 9 bases lay in between. The CDR3 nucleotides read TGTGCCAGCAGTCTCACAATGGAAAAACTGTTTTTT. Its translation: CASSLTMEKLFF.